The present T cell receptor (beta chain) was sequenced within a study of PD-L1 blockade in urothelial cancer. Germline values: CDR1 SGHVS, CDR2 FQNEAQ. The CDR3 extends over 16 amino acids. Unmatched junction bases numbered 6, after V lost 5 bases and J lost 0 bases. The protocol was immunoSEQ multiplex PCR, while the TCRdb copy is restricted to in-frame clones and leaves out a portion. The table lists more than 45,000 clones, more than 70% of them singletons. This receptor was taken from a man older than 75 with urothelial cancer. The chain couples TRBV7-8 to TRBJ1-1; TRBD1 matches at 10 bases. This specimen consisted of PBMCs, obtained around atezolizumab (anti-PD-L1) treatment. The CDR3 is CASSAPTGGLNTEAFF. The CDR3 nucleotides read TGTGCCAGCAGCGCCCCGACAGGGGGCTTGAACACTGAAGCTTTCTTT.